Below are 4 T cell receptor beta chains sequenced from a single sample in a study of blood T cell repertoires in COVID-19. Produced via immunoSEQ multiplex PCR; TCRdb's table is partial and in-frame only. The table lists more than 300,000 clones, 88% of them singletons. The material sequenced was PBMCs or T cells enriched from blood (not recorded which). The source of these receptors is a woman between 18 and 30 years old who had recovered from COVID-19.

This chain uses TRBV25-1 with TRBJ1-3; weak D call: TRBD1 (5 bases). V was trimmed by 1 base and J by 0 bases, leaving 13 bases between them. The length of the CDR3 is 17 residues. The germline V gene encodes CDR1 MGHDK and CDR2 SYGVNS. The CDR3 loop is CASSEWPGGSSGNTIYF. The CDR3, as DNA: TGTGCCAGCAGTGAATGGCCGGGGGGGAGCTCTGGAAACACCATATATTTT. Supplemented by reference TRBV25-1 and TRBJ1-3, the full variable domain reads EADIYQTPRYLVIGTGKKITLECSQTMGHDKMYWYQQDPGMELHLIHYSYGVNSTEKGDLSSESTVSRIRTEHFPLTLESARPSHTSQYLCASSEWPGGSSGNTIYFGEGSWLTVV.

CDR3 amino acids: CATSAITGSYGYTF. CDR3 nucleotides: TGTGCCACCAGCGCCATAACAGGGAGTTACGGCTACACCTTC. The chain carries TRBV15 and TRBJ1-2, with D perhaps TRBD1 (6 bases). The CDR3 runs 14 residues. V dropped 5 bases and J dropped 8 bases, with 18 bases sitting between them. The germline V gene has CDR1 LNHNV and CDR2 YYDKDF (reference sequence).

The genes are TRBV4-1 and TRBJ1-6, with D tentatively TRBD1 (6 bases). The CDR3 is 15 residues long. V was cut by 1 base and J by 5 bases, with 9 bases left in between. The V gene's germline CDR1 is MGHRA and CDR2 YSYEKL. The CDR3 DNA reads as TGCGCCAGCAGCCAAGCAGGGGTGGATAATTCACCCCTCCACTTT. It is translated as CASSQAGVDNSPLHF.

This clone was counted once. The CDR3 loop is CASSWTGGSQPQHF. The CDR3 bases are TGTGCCAGCAGTTGGACAGGGGGCAGTCAGCCCCAGCATTTT. V and J are TRBV2 and TRBJ1-5, with 11 bases fitting TRBD1. CDR1 is SNHLY, CDR2 FYNNEI, per germline. The ends lost 5 bases at V and 6 bases at J; junction bases unmatched: 3. The CDR3 sequence is 14 residues long.